This TCR beta chain emerged from a study of blood T cell repertoires in COVID-19 (dated by TCRdb to about 2020). About the study as a whole: The collaborator samples originated in the United States, Italy and Spain and spanned the acute and convalescent phases of COVID-19. The prospective study material was composed of cDNA or gDNA derived from T cells, B-cell-depleted T cells, or PBMCs. Subjects who had been exposed to COVID-19, were actively infected with it, or had recovered from it provided the deeply sampled blood TCRbeta repertoires that made up the dataset. The repertoires were released in a freely available public database intended as a resource for research on the immune response to SARS-CoV-2. Samples came from the ongoing ImmuneRACE study (first 160 participants) plus 1,254 subjects from 6 global collaborators. The sample metadata nearly always contained a de-identified subject ID, COVID-19 status, age in years and sex. Where HLA class I and class II types were available, the types were taken from metadata supplied by the sample provider, not from assay-based typing.

Each collaborating institution followed its own protocols to collect whole blood in K2EDTA tubes. For TCRbeta analysis, collaborators shipped samples as frozen whole blood, isolated PBMCs, or DNA extracted from either of those sample types. This clone was observed a single time. The antigen this receptor binds is unknown. No clone much larger than this one lies a single base away; base qualities are absent. The paper's findings and limits, for the study overall: The quantity of clinical and demographic metadata differed by source and by participant and was supplied without curation.

TCRbeta CDR3 regions were amplified from genomic DNA using the immunoSEQ Assay, a bias-controlled multiplex PCR. The source study handled its data this way. Within the assay, amplification of reference gene primers was used to estimate how many nucleated cells each sample contained. To quantify the absolute abundance of each unique TCRbeta CDR3 rearrangement, sequence reads were collapsed and filtered. For each sample, productive Simpson clonality was calculated as the square root of Simpson's diversity index over productive rearrangements. Drawn from immuneACCESS, this table holds only the in-frame rearrangements with V and J called that TCRdb kept. Clones are partly lost; checked studies trace under half to an unresolved V gene and leave the rest unexplained. The V and J calls and the clone size are those of that table, but D and trimming were determined from the DNA. Across this sample there are tens of thousands of clones, with about 86% seen only once. Jointly, the top ten make up around a fifth of the sample.

The sample consisted of peripheral blood. The receptor comes from an elderly woman in a cohort sampled during active or convalescent COVID-19.

Here is the DNA: TGTGCCAGCAGCCCCGCGTCTAGGAGTAATGAAAAACTGTTTTTT. This codes for CASSPASRSNEKLFF. The receptor chain draws on TRBV4-2 and TRBJ1-4; the D segment cannot be called with confidence. From the cysteine through the phenylalanine, the CDR3 covers 15 amino acids. The kept DNA is CDR3 alone, 45 bases in frame from the first base. The trim is 4 bases for V and 4 bases for J, with a gap of 13 bases between the germline ends. Per the germline V gene, LGHNA is the CDR1 and YNFKEQ is the CDR2.